The clone carrying this T cell receptor (beta chain) was observed a single time. This sample was taken from a study of T cell changes during pregnancy in multiple sclerosis. TCRdb's table, derived via immunoSEQ multiplex PCR, lists solely in-frame clones and lacks some. Among roughly 110,000 clones listed, roughly nine tenths were seen once. CDR3 length: 11 amino acids. Trimming cost V 3 bases and J 9 bases, with 9 bases left between them. Germline V CDR1 and CDR2: MNHEY, SMNVEV (reference sequence). Sequenced material: peripheral blood, taken in the third trimester of pregnancy. This chain uses TRBV27 with TRBJ2-7, with D possibly TRBD1 on 5 matching bases. The source is a female donor with multiple sclerosis, enrolled in a pregnancy study. Here the CDR3 reads CASSFDRRQYF. The DNA of the CDR3 is TGTGCCAGCAGTTTTGACAGAAGGCAGTACTTC.